A single sample is the source of the 20 T cell receptor beta chains below, sequenced in a study of CD8 T cells in Susac syndrome. RNA, at about 0.5 to 1 ug, was reverse transcribed with random hexamers. TCRdb independently ran MiXCR on the immunoSEQ multiplex PCR reads; one entry per CDR3 protein. In the table there are 84,000 or so distinct CDR3 sequences, 90% to 95% of which are singletons. The sequenced material came from CD8+ T cells from PBMCs. These receptors came from a human donor with Susac syndrome.

The gene calls are TRBV29-1 and TRBJ2-7; a weak D match, TRBD2 (6 bases). V was trimmed by 2 bases and J by 2 bases, leaving 16 bases between them. The CDR3 covers 15 residues. Germline CDR1 and CDR2: SQVTM and ANQGSEA. The CDR3 protein is CSVESTRTGAYEQYF. In DNA, the CDR3 is TGCAGCGTTGAATCTACTCGGACGGGAGCCTACGAGCAGTACTTC.

The rearrangement links TRBV4-3 to TRBJ2-3; tentative D call: TRBD1 (7 bases). This CDR3 is built from 16 residues. V shed 4 bases and J shed 1 base, with 15 bases lying between them. Germline lookup yields CDR1 LGHNA and CDR2 YSLEER. This CDR3 reads CASSPEGQRGTDTQYF. In nucleotides, the CDR3 is TGCGCCAGCAGCCCGGAGGGACAGCGAGGCACAGATACGCAGTATTTT.

The chain carries TRBV28 and TRBJ2-3; D remains ambiguous. Trimming took 2 bases from V and 7 from J, leaving 1 base between them. This CDR3 has 10 residues. Germline V gives CDR1 MDHEN, CDR2 SYDVKM. CDR3: CASSLNTQYF. The CDR3 DNA reads TGTGCCAGCAGTTTAAATACGCAGTATTTT.

The CDR3 region has the DNA TGTGCCAGCAGCCAGGCTGGGATCCTTGACCTTGCCAATGAGCAGTTCTTC. Protein sequence: CASSQAGILDLANEQFF. V and J are TRBV3-1 and TRBJ2-1, with D uncertain. The CDR3 is 17 residues long. Germline V CDR1 and CDR2: LGHDT, YNNKEL (reference sequence). V was cut by 3 bases and J by 6 bases, with 21 bases left in between.

The chain recombines TRBV15 with TRBJ2-7, with 11 nucleotides matching TRBD2. The junction had 10 bases not matched to a gene; V was cut back by 5 bases and J by 1 base. This CDR3 has 17 residues. In germline, CDR1 is LNHNV, CDR2 YYDKDF (reference sequence). The CDR3 DNA is TGTGCCACCAGCCGCGGGACTAGCGGTACCGAGTCCTACGAGCAGTACTTC. Translation gives CATSRGTSGTESYEQYF. The variable domain in full, with the rest retrieved from reference TRBV15 and TRBJ2-7, is DAMVIQNPRYQVTQFGKPVTLSCSQTLNHNVMYWYQQKSSQAPKLLFHYYDKDFNNEADTPDNFQSRRPNTSFCFLDIRSPGLGDTAMYLCATSRGTSGTESYEQYFGPGTRLTVT.

The V and J genes are TRBV6-5 and TRBJ1-2; D remains ambiguous. CDR3 length equals 14 residues. The V gene lost 2 bases and the J gene lost 1 base, with 8 bases spanning the gap. Germline V lookup: CDR1 MNHEY, CDR2 SVGAGI. The CDR3 is CASSYDAYNYGYTF. DNA for the CDR3: TGTGCCAGCAGTTACGATGCCTATAACTATGGCTACACCTTC.

The chain joins TRBV11-2 to TRBJ2-5, with D uncertain. CDR1 SGHAT and CDR2 FQNNGV come from the germline V gene. The CDR3 sequence is 16 residues long. V was shortened by 2 bases and J by 4 bases, with 17 bases between the two germline ends. In nucleotides, the CDR3 is TGTGCCAGCAGCTTAAGGGCCCTTCGAGATCCAGAGACCCAGTACTTC. It codes for CASSLRALRDPETQYF.

The chain joins TRBV12-3 or TRBV12-4 to TRBJ1-4; D gene uncertain. The CDR3 contains 15 residues. The V and J ends lost 5 bases and 0 bases respectively, with 10 bases between them. The CDR3 protein is CASSPEGATNEKLFF. The CDR3, as DNA: TGTGCCAGCAGTCCTGAGGGCGCAACTAATGAAAAACTGTTTTTT.

The chain employs TRBV7-9 and TRBJ2-3; D is ambiguous. V was cut by 4 bases and J by 4 bases, with 0 bases left in between. The CDR3 length is 10 residues. Looked up from germline, CDR1 is SEHNR and CDR2 is FQNEAQ (reference sequence). In DNA, the CDR3 is TGTGCCAGCAGCTCAGATACGCAGTATTTT. This translates into CASSSDTQYF.

CDR3 protein: CASSQESRGGTYEQYF. The DNA for the CDR3 is TGTGCCAGCAGCCAAGAAAGCAGGGGGGGGACCTACGAGCAGTACTTC. V gene TRBV3-1 combines with J gene TRBJ2-7, with D tentatively TRBD1 or TRBD2 (7 bases each). Germline CDR1 reads LGHDT; CDR2 reads YNNKEL (reference sequence). The CDR3 length is 16 residues. V shed 0 bases and J shed 2 bases, with 14 bases lying between them.

This chain connects TRBV19 to TRBJ2-1; D uncertain. Germline V gives CDR1 LNHDA, CDR2 SQIVND (reference sequence). This CDR3 region has 12 residues. V was cut by 3 bases and J by 5 bases, with 5 bases left in between. In nucleotides, the CDR3 is TGTGCCAGTAGTATTTTGAACAATGAGCAGTTCTTC. Translated, it gives CASSILNNEQFF.

The gene calls are TRBV3-1 and TRBJ1-5, with TRBD1 matching over 7 bases. The ends lost 0 bases at V and 2 bases at J; junction bases unmatched: 4. Looked up from germline, CDR1 is LGHDT and CDR2 is YNNKEL (reference sequence). The CDR3 sequence is 16 residues long. CDR3 nucleotide sequence: TGTGCCAGCAGCCAAGATCAGGGGGAAGGCAATCAGCCCCAGCATTTT. Translating it yields CASSQDQGEGNQPQHF.

V and J are TRBV15 and TRBJ1-1, with a weak D call TRBD1 (5 bases). The CDR3 consists of 14 residues. The germline V gene has CDR1 LNHNV and CDR2 YYDKDF (reference sequence). V lost 0 bases, J lost 4 bases, and 9 bases lay in between. The CDR3 coding sequence is TGTGCCACCAGCAGAGAGGGGGTTGGCACTGAAGCTTTCTTT. The encoded protein is CATSREGVGTEAFF.

In this sample, this clonotype turned up once. This sequence joins TRBV29-1 and TRBJ1-2; D not certain. Trimming pared 5 bases from V and 0 bases from J, leaving 13 bases between. Germline CDR1 SQVTM, CDR2 ANQGSEA. This CDR3 has 14 residues. The CDR3 DNA follows: TGCAGCGTTCTGGGCAACCTCTCTAACTATGGCTACACCTTC. Amino acid sequence: CSVLGNLSNYGYTF.

This chain links TRBV27 with TRBJ1-1, with D tentatively TRBD1 (5 bases). Germline V lookup: CDR1 MNHEY, CDR2 SMNVEV (reference sequence). Trimming removed 0 bases at V and 8 bases at J, with 10 bases between. The CDR3 spans 13 residues. CDR3 DNA sequence: TGTGCCAGCAGTTTATCGCGACAGATGGAAGCTTTCTTT. Translating gives CASSLSRQMEAFF.

The genes are TRBV19 and TRBJ2-7; 10 nucleotides agree with TRBD1. Germline V gene data show CDR1 as LNHDA and CDR2 as SQIVND (reference sequence). CDR3 length: 15 residues. V was clipped by 3 bases and J by 5 bases; unmatched bases: 7. CDR3 sequence: CASSMTGTGAHEQYF. The CDR3 bases are TGTGCCAGTAGTATGACCGGGACAGGGGCCCACGAGCAGTACTTC.

The V and J genes are TRBV12-3 or TRBV12-4 and TRBJ2-1; TRBD1 matches at 9 bases. This CDR3 comprises 15 residues. Trimming took 5 bases from V and 5 from J; bases not matched to a gene: 7. CDR3 residues: CASSRWTGEHNEQFF. The CDR3 nucleotides are TGTGCCAGCAGTAGATGGACAGGGGAGCACAATGAGCAGTTCTTC.

The V and J genes are TRBV7-8 and TRBJ1-1; TRBD1 aligns across 8 bases. Unmatched junction bases numbered 6, after V lost 5 bases and J lost 4 bases. The germline gives CDR1 SGHVS, CDR2 FQNEAQ. The CDR3 runs to 14 residues. The DNA of the CDR3 is TGTGCCAGCAGCCCTTTGGACAGGGTCACTGAAGCTTTCTTT. Encoded protein: CASSPLDRVTEAFF.

This clonotype is categorized as medium-sized. V and J are TRBV13 and TRBJ2-1; TRBD1 matches at 7 bases. This CDR3 contains 16 residues. The V gene's germline CDR1 is PRHDT and CDR2 FYEKMQ (reference sequence). The junction had 14 bases not matched to a gene; V was cut back by 7 bases and J by 5 bases. The CDR3 protein is CASTRYGTVPNNEQFF. The DNA of the CDR3 is TGTGCCAGCACCCGGTATGGGACAGTGCCTAACAATGAGCAGTTCTTC. Filled out from reference TRBV13 and TRBJ2-1, the complete variable domain reads AAGVIQSPRHLIKEKRETATLKCYPIPRHDTVYWYQQGPGQDPQFLISFYEKMQSDKGSIPDRFSAQQFSDYHSELNMSSLELGDSALYFCASTRYGTVPNNEQFFGPGTRLTVL.

The V gene is TRBV3-1, the J gene TRBJ2-1; 9 bases line up with TRBD1. Per germline, CDR1 LGHDT and CDR2 YNNKEL (reference sequence). The CDR3 length is 12 residues. The CDR3 here is CASGTGYNEQFF. In DNA, the CDR3 is TGTGCGTCCGGGACAGGGTACAATGAGCAGTTCTTC.